This TCR beta chain was recovered during a study of cytomegalovirus exposure and HLA in healthy donors. With 60 Vbeta and 13 Jbeta primers, the PCR was carried out. This table comes from immunoSEQ multiplex PCR, and its TCRdb copy is limited to in-frame clones, with some not included. The sample lists about 190,000 clones; roughly three quarters were seen once. This clone was seen just once. Antigen: not known. Germline V gene data show CDR1 as MDHEN and CDR2 as SYDVKM. CDR3 length: 14 amino acids. The junction had 4 bases not matched to a gene; V was cut back by 7 bases and J by 3 bases. The study's findings and limits: Another analysis was done later, and it associated 17,000 or so TCR beta sequences with HLA alleles at 0.05 false discovery rate. An analysis that came later showed most CMV-associated TCR beta chains appearing HLA-restricted.

V usage is TRBV28 and J usage is TRBJ1-3; 9 nucleotides line up with TRBD1. Sequencing was done on a sample of PBMCs. This clonotype was obtained from a woman younger than 30 in good health and CMV-seronegative. For the CDR3, the DNA is TGTGCCAGCACCTTGGACAGGGGTGGAAACACCATATATTTT. Protein: CASTLDRGGNTIYF.